This T cell receptor beta chain was sequenced in a study of CD8 T cells in ankylosing spondylitis (dated by TCRdb to 2015 to 2018). For the study in its entirety: The study set out to find disease-linked TCR variants by profiling T cell receptor beta repertoires in ankylosing spondylitis patients and healthy donors. The full study cohort comprised around 25 ankylosing spondylitis patients and about 110 healthy donors. Peripheral blood was sampled, and synovial fluid was additionally collected from ankylosing spondylitis patients. Study-wide findings and limitations: The disease-linked clones showed a CD8+ phenotype and occurred at relatively low frequencies in peripheral blood. Some motif variants had previously been reported in the synovial fluid and blood of reactive arthritis patients, which suggests shared mechanisms of disease initiation. A TCR beta motif made up of several highly homologous amino acid variants appeared to be characteristic of blood from ankylosing spondylitis patients. According to the report, matched synovial fluid samples from ankylosing spondylitis patients were significantly enriched for the disease-linked clones.

The CDR3 has 13 amino acids, counting the end cysteine and phenylalanine. Only the CDR3 DNA stays, 39 bases, in frame from base 1. V is shortened by 6 bases, J by 1 base, and the region joining them spans 9 bases. Sequencing relied on an Illumina HiSeq 2500. Quantitative 5'-RACE with molecular barcodes was used to prepare TCR beta libraries. The original methods were these. Disease-linked TCR variants were identified with a new computational method built on a probabilistic model of VDJ rearrangement. The public sequencing data were trimmed at Q25 with fastp and processed into clonotypes with MiXCR by TCRdb, which kept only in-frame beta chains. Rows are unified per CDR3 protein, each entry keeping the most common DNA and genes. These V and J calls derive from TCRdb rather than the authors' analysis. The sample table contains approximately 300,000 distinct CDR3 sequences; only one count was recorded for around 18% of them. Around 8% of the sample is in the top ten clones.

The sample holds many counts of this clonotype. Its specific antigen is unknown. No much larger clonotype is one base removed from it; base qualities were not supplied. The receptor was isolated from a male donor with ankylosing spondylitis or in good health (not recorded which). The chain was built from TRBV12-3 or TRBV12-4 and TRBJ1-2, with an unclear D gene assignment. Input material: blood, either unsorted or a sorted T cell fraction (not recorded which). The encoded CDR3 is CASSPTVNYGYTF. The DNA sequence reads TGTGCCAGCAGCCCCACAGTTAACTATGGCTACACCTTC.